These T cell receptor beta chains were read from a single sample in a study of blood T cells in healthy people across ages. From the 5' RACE reads, TCRdb called clonotypes with MiXCR, one entry per CDR3 protein. The sample has about 380,000 distinct CDR3 sequences; about 55% are singletons. Material: blood. Receptors were obtained from a man between 60 and 70 years old in good health. CDR3s include the opening cysteine and the closing phenylalanine or tryptophan. A D gene is named only where the DNA matches it firmly. Rows give clone size only sometimes, using once, few, many, or a class for an expanded clone.

D	V	J	size	CDR3	DNA
-	TRBV25-1	TRBJ1-1	-	CASSEYRQENTEAFF	TGTGCCAGCAGTGAATATCGGCAGGAGAACACTGAAGCTTTCTTT
TRBD2	TRBV29-1	TRBJ2-1	-	CSVCRTSGYNEQFF	TGCAGCGTTTGTAGGACTAGCGGGTACAATGAGCAGTTCTTC
TRBD1	TRBV6-6	TRBJ1-5	once	CASSRGTGVDQPQHF	TGTGCCAGCAGTCGCGGGACAGGGGTTGATCAGCCCCAGCATTTT
TRBD1	TRBV7-2	TRBJ1-4	-	CASRNDRGWEKLFF	TGTGCCAGCAGAAACGACAGGGGCTGGGAAAAACTGTTTTTT
TRBD1	TRBV6-6	TRBJ2-7	-	CASATGQGAYEQYF	TGTGCCAGCGCAACCGGGCAGGGGGCTTACGAGCAGTACTTC
-	TRBV12-3/TRBV12-4	TRBJ2-1	-	CASSLGWGPSSYNEQFF	TGTGCCAGCAGTTTAGGGTGGGGGCCCAGCTCCTACAATGAGCAGTTCTTC
-	TRBV12-3/TRBV12-4	TRBJ2-4	-	CASSPTRNIQYF	TGTGCCAGCAGCCCGACACGCAACATTCAGTACTTC
TRBD2	TRBV10-3	TRBJ2-1	-	CAISPSGGARRQFF	TGTGCCATCAGTCCTAGCGGGGGGGCCCGTCGGCAGTTCTTC
-	TRBV6-4	TRBJ2-3	many	CASSERGRGDTQYF	TGTGCCAGCAGTGAGCGGGGCCGGGGAGATACGCAGTATTTT
TRBD1	TRBV28	TRBJ2-7	few	CASSGDRGYEQYF	TGTGCCAGCAGCGGGGACAGGGGCTACGAGCAGTACTTC
-	TRBV27	TRBJ2-7	-	CASSPGTGQRGYEQYF	TGTGCCAGCAGTCCCGGAACAGGTCAGAGGGGCTACGAGCAGTACTTC
-	TRBV12-3/TRBV12-4	TRBJ1-5	once	CASSLNRGGQPQHF	TGTGCCAGCAGTTTAAATCGCGGGGGACAGCCCCAGCATTTT
TRBD1	TRBV29-1	TRBJ1-2	-	CSGRGQGKDYGYTF	TGCAGCGGAAGGGGACAGGGAAAAGACTATGGCTACACCTTC
TRBD1	TRBV6-1	TRBJ2-4	-	CASSPAGTGNQNIQYF	TGTGCCAGCAGCCCCGCCGGGACAGGGAACCAAAACATTCAGTACTTC
-	TRBV11-2	TRBJ1-2	-	CASSSTANYGYTF	TGTGCCAGCAGCTCGACAGCTAACTATGGCTACACCTTC
-	TRBV24-1	TRBJ2-1	once	CATSGGNHHNEQFF	TGTGCCACCAGTGGCGGGAACCATCACAATGAGCAGTTCTTC
-	TRBV29-1	TRBJ2-1	many	CSSTGLMAIGDEQFF	TGCAGCTCAACAGGGTTGATGGCTATAGGGGATGAGCAGTTCTTC
TRBD1	TRBV7-8	TRBJ2-7	-	CASSPRTGKLGTNYEQYF	TGTGCCAGCAGCCCGCGGACAGGGAAACTGGGCACTAACTACGAGCAGTACTTC
TRBD2	TRBV10-3	TRBJ2-5	-	CAISEAPDSGGEETQYF	TGTGCCATCAGTGAGGCTCCCGATAGCGGGGGAGAAGAGACCCAGTACTTC
-	TRBV30	TRBJ1-2	-	CAWNRPGRRGYGHTF	TGTGCCTGGAACCGTCCGGGACGCCGGGGCTATGGCCACACCTTC
-	TRBV7-2	TRBJ1-2	-	CASSLASGPDYGYTF	TGTGCCAGCAGCTTAGCTTCAGGGCCTGACTATGGCTACACCTTC
-	TRBV5-1	TRBJ2-2	few	CASSFRSEELFF	TGCGCCAGCAGCTTTAGGTCGGAGGAGCTGTTTTTT
-	TRBV7-2	TRBJ1-4	-	CASSPGGLDEKLFF	TGTGCCAGCAGTCCGGGGGGATTGGATGAAAAACTGTTTTTT
-	TRBV29-1	TRBJ1-2	few	CSVERTKGYGYTF	TGCAGCGTTGAGCGGACAAAGGGCTATGGCTACACCTTC
TRBD1	TRBV7-9	TRBJ1-2	few	CASSVGQGGGYTF	TGTGCCAGCAGCGTAGGACAGGGCGGTGGCTACACCTTC
-	TRBV3-1	TRBJ2-1	-	CASSQVGLHEQFF	TGTGCCAGCAGCCAAGTAGGGCTCCATGAGCAGTTCTTC
TRBD2	TRBV7-2	TRBJ2-2	many	CASSSVASGRGELFF	TGTGCCAGCAGCTCCGTGGCTAGCGGGAGGGGGGAGCTGTTTTTT
-	TRBV20-1	TRBJ2-5	many	CSALGSQETQYF	TGCAGTGCCCTGGGGAGCCAAGAGACCCAGTACTTC
-	TRBV7-2	TRBJ2-1	many	CASSLVSENEQFF	TGTGCCAGCAGCTTAGTCTCAGAAAATGAGCAGTTCTTC